Shown below are 13 T cell receptor beta chains from a single sample sequenced in a study of control samples from healthy donors and cancer patients (dated by TCRdb to 2019 to 2021). The library was prepared using the immunoSEQ multiplex PCR assay. TCRdb holds this immuneACCESS table with in-frame rearrangements only. Some clones are missing; in checked studies, unresolved V genes explain under half, and the rest has no known cause. The sample table lists 65,000 to 80,000 clones, 70% to 90% of them with a count of one. The top ten clonotypes cover roughly 2% of the sample. The sequencing input was PBMCs. These receptor sequences come from a woman in her sixties with head and neck cancer.

The V gene is TRBV19, the J gene TRBJ1-1, with a weak D call TRBD1 (6 bases). With 5 bases removed from V and 1 base from J, the gap between germline ends came to 11 bases. Germline CDR1 and CDR2: LNHDA and SQIVND (reference sequence). The CDR3 loop spans 14 amino acids. This CDR3 reads CASSRTAKNTEAFF. CDR3 sequence (DNA): TGTGCCAGTAGTCGGACAGCCAAGAACACTGAAGCTTTCTTT.

This chain uses TRBV4-2 with TRBJ2-5, with 10 bases identical to TRBD1. V shed 0 bases and J 4 bases; nucleotides not matched to a gene: 2. Germline lookup yields CDR1 LGHNA and CDR2 YNFKEQ. The CDR3 loop spans 15 amino acids. Here the CDR3 DNA reads TGTGCCAGCAGCCAAGACGGGGACAGGGGAGAGACCCAGTACTTC. Translated, it gives CASSQDGDRGETQYF.

This chain connects TRBV9 to TRBJ2-7; D is possibly TRBD1 or TRBD2 (5 bases each). CDR1 is SGDLS, CDR2 YYNGEE, per germline. Trimming took off 0 bases at V and 6 bases at J, with 10 bases between the two ends. The CDR3 contains 13 residues. CDR3 nucleotide sequence: TGTGCCAGCAGCGTAGACGGGGCCGGCGAGCAGTACTTC. Translation gives CASSVDGAGEQYF.

This rearrangement joins TRBV15 to TRBJ1-2, with D perhaps matching TRBD1 (6 bases). V was pared by 0 bases and J by 8 bases, with 19 bases between. Germline V gene sequence: CDR1 LNHNV, CDR2 YYDKDF (reference sequence). This CDR3 spans 16 amino acids. CDR3 amino acids: CATSRDRWTVWEGYTF. DNA of the CDR3: TGTGCCACCAGCAGAGATAGGTGGACAGTCTGGGAGGGCTACACCTTC. The full variable domain, rest sourced from reference TRBV15 and TRBJ1-2, is DAMVIQNPRYQVTQFGKPVTLSCSQTLNHNVMYWYQQKSSQAPKLLFHYYDKDFNNEADTPDNFQSRRPNTSFCFLDIRSPGLGDTAMYLCATSRDRWTVWEGYTFGSGTRLTVV.

The V and J genes are TRBV30 and TRBJ2-3; D gene uncertain. Germline loops: CDR1 GTSNPN, CDR2 SVGIG (reference sequence). V gave up 3 bases and J gave up 4 bases, with 8 bases separating them. This CDR3 is 12 amino acids long. CDR3 sequence: CAWRLKSDTQYF. The DNA for the CDR3 is TGTGCCTGGAGGCTAAAATCAGATACGCAGTATTTT. The entire variable domain, with the rest obtained from reference TRBV30 and TRBJ2-3, is as follows: SQTIHQWPATLVQPVGSPLSLECTVEGTSNPNLYWYRQAAGRGLQLLFYSVGIGQISSEVPQNLSASRPQDRQFILSSKKLLLSDSGFYLCAWRLKSDTQYFGPGTRLTVL.

V and J are TRBV12-5 and TRBJ2-7; 7 bases align to TRBD1. V lost 1 base, J lost 3 bases, and 3 bases stayed unmatched. The CDR3 runs 14 residues. Germline-derived CDR1 and CDR2 are LGHNT and FRNRAP. CDR3 sequence reads: CASGLGRDSYEQYF. The CDR3 DNA reads TGTGCTAGTGGTTTGGGCCGGGACAGCTACGAGCAGTACTTC.

V gene TRBV6-2 or TRBV6-3 combines with J gene TRBJ2-1; TRBD2 agrees at 8 bases. V was pared by 0 bases and J by 3 bases, with 7 bases of the junction left unmatched. The CDR3 has 17 amino acids. CDR1 MNHEY and CDR2 SVGEGT come from the germline V gene. The CDR3 sequence is CASSYSSVSGIYNEQFF. The CDR3 nucleotides are TGTGCCAGCAGTTACTCGAGCGTTAGCGGGATCTACAATGAGCAGTTCTTC.

The rearrangement joins TRBV2 to TRBJ1-1; no firm D call. V lost 2 bases and J lost 1, with 11 bases in between. CDR1 and CDR2 from the germline V gene are SNHLY and FYNNEI. The CDR3 length is 15 residues. Here the CDR3 reads CASSEITSQNTEAFF. CDR3 nucleotide sequence: TGTGCCAGCAGTGAAATAACCTCACAGAACACTGAAGCTTTCTTT.

This clone was observed a single time. This chain joins TRBV5-1 and TRBJ2-5, with 9 bases matching TRBD1. CDR1 is SGHRS and CDR2 is YFSETQ in the germline V gene. Trimming at V came to 1 base and at J to 4 bases, leaving 8 bases not matched to a gene. The CDR3 has 16 residues. The DNA of the CDR3 is TGCGCCAGCAGCTTGATCGGCACGGGACAGGGAGAGACCCAGTACTTC. This gives the protein CASSLIGTGQGETQYF.

The chain is built from TRBV5-1 and TRBJ2-3; tentative D call: TRBD1 (6 bases). The V gene's germline CDR1 is SGHRS and CDR2 YFSETQ. This CDR3 is built from 16 residues. Trimming took off 0 bases at V and 4 bases at J, with 15 bases between the two ends. CDR3 loop: CASSLELAGAPDTQYF. The CDR3 nucleotides are TGCGCCAGCAGCTTGGAGTTGGCAGGGGCCCCAGATACGCAGTATTTT. The whole variable domain, remainder taken from reference TRBV5-1 and TRBJ2-3, is KAGVTQTPRYLIKTRGQQVTLSCSPISGHRSVSWYQQTPGQGLQFLFEYFSETQRNKGNFPGRFSGRQFSNSRSEMNVSTLELGDSALYLCASSLELAGAPDTQYFGPGTRLTVL.

This chain's CDR3 is CASSDMTGGPYEQYF. Here the CDR3 DNA reads TGTGCCAGCAGCGATATGACAGGGGGCCCATACGAGCAGTACTTC. This sequence joins TRBV6-5 and TRBJ2-7; 10 positions agree with TRBD1. In germline, CDR1 is MNHEY, CDR2 SVGAGI. The J segment lost 4 bases and the V segment lost 6 bases, leaving 9 bases of the junction unmatched. CDR3 length: 15 residues.

V is TRBV7-2 and J is TRBJ2-7; TRBD2 aligns across 7 bases. Losses at the gene ends were 3 bases for V and 2 bases for J; bases not matched to a gene: 7. Germline CDR1 SGHTA, CDR2 FQGNSA. The CDR3 is made up of 15 amino acids. CDR3: CASSLVVAGAYEQYF. In nucleotides, the CDR3 is TGTGCCAGCAGCTTGGTTGTGGCGGGAGCCTACGAGCAGTACTTC.

V is TRBV7-2 and J is TRBJ1-2; TRBD1 matches 7 bases. The germline V gene encodes CDR1 SGHTA and CDR2 FQGNSA. The CDR3 runs 14 residues. The V and J ends lost 0 bases and 4 bases, in that order; junction bases with no gene match: 2. In nucleotides, the CDR3 is TGTGCCAGCAGCTTAGCCGGGACAGCCTATGGCTACACCTTC. It encodes CASSLAGTAYGYTF.